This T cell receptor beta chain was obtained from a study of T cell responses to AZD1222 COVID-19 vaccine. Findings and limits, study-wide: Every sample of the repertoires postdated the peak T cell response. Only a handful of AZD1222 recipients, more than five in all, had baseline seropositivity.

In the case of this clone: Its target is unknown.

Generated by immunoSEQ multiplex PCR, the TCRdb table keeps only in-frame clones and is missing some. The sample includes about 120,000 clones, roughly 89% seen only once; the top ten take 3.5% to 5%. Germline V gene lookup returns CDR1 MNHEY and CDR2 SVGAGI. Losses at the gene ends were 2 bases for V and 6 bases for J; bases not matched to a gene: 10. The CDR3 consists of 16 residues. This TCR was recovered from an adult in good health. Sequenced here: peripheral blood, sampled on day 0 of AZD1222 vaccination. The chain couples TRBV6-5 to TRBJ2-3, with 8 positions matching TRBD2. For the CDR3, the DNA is TGTGCCAGCAGTTACGTCGGGAAGCGGGAGCAGGATACGCAGTATTTT. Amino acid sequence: CASSYVGKREQDTQYF.